These 22 T cell receptor beta chains came from one sample sequenced in a study of T cell changes during pregnancy in multiple sclerosis. TCRdb keeps only in-frame clones here, not all; method: immunoSEQ multiplex PCR. The table includes 85,000 to 90,000 clones, over 85% detected once. Sequencing was performed on peripheral blood, taken after pregnancy. Receptors were obtained from a female donor in good health, enrolled as a control in a pregnancy study.

This chain joins TRBV5-6 and TRBJ2-7; D possibly corresponds to TRBD2 (6 bases). Germline V gene lookup returns CDR1 SGHDT and CDR2 YYEEEE. Trimming removed 1 base at V and 2 bases at J, with 13 bases between. The CDR3 has 15 residues. The DNA of the CDR3 is TGTGCCAGCAGCTTGTCTTGGGGGGAGGCCTACGAGCAGTACTTC. This codes for CASSLSWGEAYEQYF.

The sample holds one count of this clone. This sequence joins TRBV5-1 and TRBJ2-7, with D unclear. The CDR3 is made up of 12 amino acids. The V end was cut by 1 base, the J end by 2 bases, with 4 bases between. The germline V gene encodes CDR1 SGHRS and CDR2 YFSETQ. The CDR3, as DNA: TGCGCCAGCAGCTTGCCCGCCTACGAGCAGTACTTC. It translates to CASSLPAYEQYF.

The chain employs TRBV15 and TRBJ2-5; D is ambiguous. The germline CDR1 and CDR2 sequences are LNHNV and YYDKDF (reference sequence). This CDR3 is built from 17 residues. Trimming removed 6 bases from V and 5 bases from J, with 25 bases in between. CDR3 in amino acids: CATSEVLRIIVDETQYF. Written as DNA, the CDR3 is TGTGCCACCAGTGAAGTCCTGCGGATCATCGTCGACGAGACCCAGTACTTC. The entire variable domain, with the rest obtained from reference TRBV15 and TRBJ2-5, is as follows: DAMVIQNPRYQVTQFGKPVTLSCSQTLNHNVMYWYQQKSSQAPKLLFHYYDKDFNNEADTPDNFQSRRPNTSFCFLDIRSPGLGDTAMYLCATSEVLRIIVDETQYFGPGTRLLVL.

The chain employs TRBV30 and TRBJ2-2; D uncertain. Trimming shortened V by 4 bases and J by 7 bases, and 10 bases separated the two germline ends. Germline CDR1 is GTSNPN and CDR2 is SVGIG (reference sequence). The CDR3 is made up of 12 amino acids. CDR3 region: CAWTPRSGELFF. The CDR3 DNA reads as TGTGCCTGGACCCCCCGGAGCGGGGAGCTGTTTTTT.

DNA for the CDR3: TGTGCCAGCACTTTTACCCCCGGGGGGAACACTGAAGCTTTCTTT. This gives the protein CASTFTPGGNTEAFF. The gene calls are TRBV28 and TRBJ1-1, with a weak D call TRBD1 (5 bases). The CDR3 is 15 residues long. CDR1 is MDHEN and CDR2 is SYDVKM in the germline V gene. V lost 7 bases and J lost 1, with 16 bases in between. The whole variable domain, filled in from reference TRBV28 and TRBJ1-1, reads DVKVTQSSRYLVKRTGEKVFLECVQDMDHENMFWYRQDPGLGLRLIYFSYDVKMKEKGDIPEGYSVSREKKERFSLILESASTNQTSMYLCASTFTPGGNTEAFFGQGTRLTVV.

This clone was observed a single time. The chain is built from TRBV18 and TRBJ1-2; tentatively, D is TRBD1 (6 bases). The V and J ends lost 2 bases and 3 bases respectively, with 10 bases between them. The CDR3 contains 14 residues. Germline V CDR1 and CDR2: KGHSH, LQKENI. As DNA, the CDR3 is TGTGCCAGCTCACCAAACAGGGTGGACTATGGCTACACCTTC. This encodes CASSPNRVDYGYTF.

The V gene is TRBV5-1, the J gene TRBJ2-3; TRBD2 is a possible D gene (6 bases). Germline V gene lookup returns CDR1 SGHRS and CDR2 YFSETQ. The CDR3 consists of 14 residues. Trimming removed 1 base at V and 2 bases at J, with 8 bases between. Here the CDR3 DNA reads TGCGCCAGCAGCTTGCGGGAGATCACAGATACGCAGTATTTT. This codes for CASSLREITDTQYF.

This clone appeared once. V is TRBV19 and J is TRBJ1-5; no reliable D call. V gave up 2 bases and J gave up 3 bases, with 11 bases separating them. The length of the CDR3 is 15 residues. Germline V gene sequence: CDR1 LNHDA, CDR2 SQIVND (reference sequence). CDR3: CASSIRNRPNQPQHF. The DNA of the CDR3 is TGTGCCAGTAGTATACGGAACAGACCCAATCAGCCCCAGCATTTT. The full variable domain, its missing parts supplied by reference TRBV19 and TRBJ1-5, is DGGITQSPKYLFRKEGQNVTLSCEQNLNHDAMYWYRQDPGQGLRLIYYSQIVNDFQKGDIAEGYSVSREKKESFPLTVTSAQKNPTAFYLCASSIRNRPNQPQHFGDGTRLSIL.

This rearrangement joins TRBV19 to TRBJ2-7, with 7 bases fitting TRBD2. There are 14 residues in the CDR3. In germline, CDR1 is LNHDA, CDR2 SQIVND (reference sequence). J was trimmed by 2 bases and V by 3 bases; bases with no gene match: 4. The CDR3: CASSILGRTYEQYF. Here the CDR3 DNA reads TGTGCCAGTAGTATTCTCGGGAGGACCTACGAGCAGTACTTC.

V and J are TRBV14 and TRBJ1-5; perhaps TRBD1 as D (5 bases). V lost 3 bases, J lost 6 bases, and 15 bases lay in between. CDR1 and CDR2 (germline): SGHDN, FVKESK. The CDR3 length is 15 residues. As DNA, the CDR3 is TGTGCCAGCAGCCACCACCAGGGTGAGGTTCAGCCCCAGCATTTT. Residues: CASSHHQGEVQPQHF.

V and J are TRBV29-1 and TRBJ2-3; D unclear. Germline V lookup: CDR1 SQVTM, CDR2 ANQGSEA. V was clipped by 3 bases and J by 6 bases, with 10 bases between them. This CDR3 has 12 residues. CDR3 DNA sequence: TGCAGCGTTGATCCCGGGTTGGATACGCAGTATTTT. It is translated as CSVDPGLDTQYF.

This clone was detected only once. V is TRBV18 and J is TRBJ2-1; maybe TRBD1 (5 bases). Trimming took off 0 bases at V and 5 bases at J, with 11 bases between the two ends. Per the germline V gene, CDR1 is KGHSH and CDR2 is LQKENI. CDR3 length: 15 amino acids. The CDR3 reads CASSPPGWGNNEQFF. As DNA, the CDR3 is TGTGCCAGCTCACCACCAGGGTGGGGCAACAATGAGCAGTTCTTC.

The V and J genes are TRBV28 and TRBJ2-3; TRBD1 aligns across 7 bases. Germline V gene data show CDR1 as MDHEN and CDR2 as SYDVKM. Trimming took 6 bases from V and 4 from J; bases not matched to a gene: 7. CDR3 length: 14 residues. DNA for the CDR3: TGTGCCAGCAGGCTTACAGGGGATCCAGATACGCAGTATTTT. Protein: CASRLTGDPDTQYF.

The gene calls are TRBV5-1 and TRBJ1-5; 7 bases map to TRBD1. The V segment lost 7 bases and the J segment 0 bases; nucleotides outside the gene matches: 4. The CDR3 consists of 14 residues. CDR1 is SGHRS and CDR2 is YFSETQ in the germline V gene. The DNA of the CDR3 is TGCGCCAGCTCAACAGGGGATAGCAATCAGCCCCAGCATTTT. It codes for CASSTGDSNQPQHF.

The CDR3 nucleotides read TGTGCCAGCAGTTTCTGGGGAGACTATGGCTACACCTTC. This translates into CASSFWGDYGYTF. V is TRBV27 and J is TRBJ1-2; D uncertain. Trimming removed 3 bases from V and 3 bases from J, with 8 bases in between. From germline, CDR1 is MNHEY and CDR2 SMNVEV (reference sequence). CDR3 length: 13 amino acids.

The chain joins TRBV6-5 to TRBJ1-1; a weak D match, TRBD1 (6 bases). The V gene's germline CDR1 is MNHEY and CDR2 SVGAGI. The CDR3 runs to 13 residues. Trimming left V 7 bases short and J 7 bases short, with 16 bases between. CDR3 coding DNA: TGTGCCAGCACCCTTCGGGGGGCAGGTGAAGCTTTCTTT. Translated, it gives CASTLRGAGEAFF.

This sequence joins TRBV10-1 and TRBJ2-1; TRBD2 matches 10 bases. The CDR3 is 15 amino acids. Germline CDR1 WNHNN, CDR2 SYGVQD (reference sequence). The V segment lost 6 bases and the J segment 4 bases; nucleotides outside the gene matches: 6. For the CDR3, the DNA is TGCGCCAGCAGGGGCCTACTAGCGGGGTACAATGAGCAGTTCTTC. This codes for CASRGLLAGYNEQFF.

CDR3 sequence (DNA): TGTGCCAGCTCACCCGACAGGCCCGGGGAGCTGTTTTTT. It yields the protein CASSPDRPGELFF. The chain combines TRBV18 with TRBJ2-2; the D gene is possibly TRBD1 (6 bases). The CDR3 is 13 amino acids. Trimming took off 3 bases at V and 6 bases at J, with 8 bases between the two ends. Germline V lookup: CDR1 KGHSH, CDR2 LQKENI. Filled out from reference TRBV18 and TRBJ2-2, the complete variable domain reads NAGVMQNPRHLVRRRGQEARLRCSPMKGHSHVYWYRQLPEEGLKFMVYLQKENIIDESGMPKERFSAEFPKEGPSILRIQQVVRGDSAAYFCASSPDRPGELFFGEGSRLTVL.

This clone was seen a few times. The V call is TRBV19, the J call TRBJ1-1; D remains ambiguous. The V end lost 0 bases, the J end lost 8 bases, and 10 bases lay between the germline ends. The CDR3 has 13 amino acids. Germline V gene data show CDR1 as LNHDA and CDR2 as SQIVND (reference sequence). For the CDR3, the DNA is TGTGCCAGTAGTATAGAGAGTGGCGGAGAAGCTTTCTTT. Its protein is CASSIESGGEAFF.

The chain couples TRBV30 to TRBJ2-1, with TRBD2 as a possible D gene (6 bases). The CDR3 covers 17 residues. The germline V and J ends were trimmed by 0 bases and 1 base, with 16 bases remaining between them. Germline CDR1 GTSNPN, CDR2 SVGIG (reference sequence). This CDR3 reads CAWSVLGTHRSYNEQFF. In nucleotides, the CDR3 is TGTGCCTGGAGTGTCCTAGGGACTCACCGGTCCTACAATGAGCAGTTCTTC.

This clone was seen just once. The chain is built from TRBV27 and TRBJ1-1; D remains unclear. Deletions cut 0 bases from V and 0 bases from J, with 5 bases between. The germline V gene has CDR1 MNHEY and CDR2 SMNVEV (reference sequence). The CDR3 length is 14 residues. The CDR3, as DNA: TGTGCCAGCAGTTTATCACTGGTGAACACTGAAGCTTTCTTT. Protein sequence: CASSLSLVNTEAFF.

The chain couples TRBV28 to TRBJ2-7, with D possibly being TRBD2 (6 bases). CDR3 size: 14 residues. The germline gives CDR1 MDHEN, CDR2 SYDVKM. Trimming took off 7 bases at V and 4 bases at J, with 17 bases between the two ends. The CDR3 is CASTSPGTHYEQYF. DNA for the CDR3: TGTGCCAGCACCTCCCCCGGGACTCATTACGAGCAGTACTTC. The full variable domain, in which reference TRBV28 and TRBJ2-7 provide the parts outside the CDR3, is DVKVTQSSRYLVKRTGEKVFLECVQDMDHENMFWYRQDPGLGLRLIYFSYDVKMKEKGDIPEGYSVSREKKERFSLILESASTNQTSMYLCASTSPGTHYEQYFGPGTRLTVT.